This note documents a single TCR beta chain sequence. Its antigen is unknown. The sample holds no much larger clone one base away, and base qualities are not on file. This specimen comes from a study of shared clonotypes between healthy human individuals (dated by TCRdb to 2020 to 2021). The study in broad terms: The cohort included a few men and a couple of women between 18 and 49 years of age. For each donor, CD4 naive and CD4 memory were each run on three plates, CD8 naive on two plates, and CD8 memory on one plate. Blood TCR repertoires of a handful of healthy adults were deeply sequenced to estimate repertoire size and the extent of clonotype sharing between individuals. Libraries were prepared and TCR repertoires were sequenced by different laboratories using diverse techniques, in order to increase sequencing depth and limit assay-specific biases. Per donor, leukapheresis produced somewhere between about 0.94 and 8.9 billion PBMCs.

CD8 naive samples were CD45RO-negative cells positively selected for CCR7, giving a CD45RA+CCR7+ population that excluded TemRA cells. The donors were healthy, HIV-negative adults with no recently reported acute infections or vaccinations. Every donor was a Caucasian adult living in Nashville, Tennessee, USA. After blood collection by leukapheresis, PBMCs were isolated using Ficoll-Histopaque density gradient centrifugation and then cryopreserved in the vapor phase of liquid nitrogen. Analytical flow cytometry was used to check the purity and quantity of every magnetically sorted T cell population. From each sorted fraction, genomic DNA was isolated and quantified by UV absorbance on a Nanodrop 2000c. From a lookup of the germline V gene (reference sequence), CDR1 and CDR2 are SEHNR and FQNEAQ. Deletion took 3 bases off V and 3 bases off J, with a span of 5 bases between the germline ends. The cysteine opens and the phenylalanine closes a CDR3 of 12 amino acids. Only the CDR3 region is kept as DNA, spanning 36 bases read in frame from base 1.

The investigation overall reported the following: Even with the large sequencing depth, rarefaction of the sorted-subset datasets indicated that sequencing was incomplete. The genetic and exposure-history diversity represented was limited by the small number of donors. Sampling was limited to blood, and TCR repertoires in tissue likely differ from TCR repertoires in blood. Sharing across four donors was observed for around 5% of naive CD4, around 3.5% of naive CD8, over 2% of memory CD4, and approximately 0.41% of memory CD8 clonotypes. Naive subsets generally had larger estimated clonotype richness than memory subsets did. Pairwise subsampling indicated that sequencing depth was expected to affect the degree of clonotype sharing among donors. Higher generation probabilities were observed for clonotypes shared by all four sorted-subset donors than for non-shared clonotypes.

TCR CDR3 regions were amplified from genomic DNA by multiplex PCR using the deep immunoSEQ assay. Extracted genomic DNA from each cell subset was spread evenly across all wells of several immunoSEQ 96-well plates, with each plate serving as a replicate. Each replicate PCR for sorted subsets received around 200 ng genomic DNA, equal to 30,000 or so T cell genomes. Purified libraries were measured with a Qubit 3.0 fluorometer, size-checked on a Bioanalyzer 2100, and measured again with the KAPA Library Quantification kit. Each immunoSEQ 96-well plate was sequenced on its own single-read 150-cycle Illumina NextSeq 550 flow cell. Concerning the study's data processing: Because only junctional sequences without quality scores were contained in the immunoSEQ output, filtering matching that applied to full-length reads could not be performed. Sequences were annotated with PyIR, a Python wrapper for IgBLAST v1.9, and V/J genes and CDR3 were assigned using IMGT germline references. Reads were removed for weak V/J assignments (E-value above 1e-6), missing CDR3, stop codons, out-of-frame junctions, or ambiguous translated residues. A V3J clonotype was defined by an identical inferred V gene, J gene, and CDR3 amino acid sequence. Percentage overlap between repertoires was computed as shared unique clonotypes divided by the size of the smaller repertoire. RTK rarefaction, the Chao1 estimator, and Recon v2.1 estimates of unobserved clonotypes were used to assess repertoire richness. Generation probabilities were computed with OLGA for all TCRbeta clonotypes obtained by the gDNA method from four donors. Imported from immuneACCESS, the table was reduced by TCRdb to in-frame sequences with V and J called. These copies leave out some clones; in studies compared against another copy, an unresolved V gene accounts for under half, and the cause of the remainder is not known. The DNA was the basis for D and trimming; V, J and clone size are from that table. This sample holds over 750,000 clones; roughly 96% were observed only once. Together, the top ten hold about 0.25% of the sample.

Sample: naive CD8+ T cells sorted from blood. The cell subset or site label, as the study defines it: CD45RA+CCR7+. This chain joins TRBV7-9 to TRBJ1-1; a confident D gene designation cannot be given. This receptor was obtained from a man aged 30 to 39 in good health. This receptor carries the CDR3 CASSFDDTEAFF. The sequenced DNA: TGTGCCAGCAGCTTTGACGACACTGAAGCTTTCTTT.